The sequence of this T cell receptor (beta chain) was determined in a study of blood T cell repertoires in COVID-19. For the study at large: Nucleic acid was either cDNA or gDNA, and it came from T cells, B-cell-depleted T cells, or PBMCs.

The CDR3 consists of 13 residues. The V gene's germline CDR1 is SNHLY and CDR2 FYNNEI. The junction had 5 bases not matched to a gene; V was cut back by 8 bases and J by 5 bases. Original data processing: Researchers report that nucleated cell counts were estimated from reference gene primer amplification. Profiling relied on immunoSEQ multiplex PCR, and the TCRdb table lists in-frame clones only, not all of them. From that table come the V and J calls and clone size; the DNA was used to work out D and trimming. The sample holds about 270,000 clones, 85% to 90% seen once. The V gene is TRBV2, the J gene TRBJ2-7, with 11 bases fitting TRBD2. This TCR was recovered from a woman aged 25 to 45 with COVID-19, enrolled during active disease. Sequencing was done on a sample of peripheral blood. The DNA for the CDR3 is TGTGCCAGCTTTAGCGGGGGGGCGGACGAGCAGTACTTC. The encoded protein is CASFSGGADEQYF.